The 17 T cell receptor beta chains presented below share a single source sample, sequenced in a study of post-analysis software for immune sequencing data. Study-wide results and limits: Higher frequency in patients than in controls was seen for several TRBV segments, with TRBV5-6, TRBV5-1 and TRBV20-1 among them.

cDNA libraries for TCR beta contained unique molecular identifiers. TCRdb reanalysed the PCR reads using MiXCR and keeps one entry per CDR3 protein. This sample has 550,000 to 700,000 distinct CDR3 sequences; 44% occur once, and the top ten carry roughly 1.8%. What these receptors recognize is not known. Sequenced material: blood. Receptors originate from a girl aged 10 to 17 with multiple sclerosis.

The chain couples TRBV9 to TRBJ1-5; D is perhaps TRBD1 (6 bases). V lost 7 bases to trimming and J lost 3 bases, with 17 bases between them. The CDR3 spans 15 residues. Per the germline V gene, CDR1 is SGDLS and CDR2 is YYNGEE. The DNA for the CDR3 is TGTGCCAGCGGGAGAGGGACATCTGACAATCAGCCCCAGCATTTT. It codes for CASGRGTSDNQPQHF.

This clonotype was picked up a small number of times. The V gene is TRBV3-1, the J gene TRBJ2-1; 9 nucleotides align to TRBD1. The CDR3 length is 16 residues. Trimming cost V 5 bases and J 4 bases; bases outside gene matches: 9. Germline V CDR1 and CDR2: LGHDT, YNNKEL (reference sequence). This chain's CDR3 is CASSLGGQGTYNEQFF. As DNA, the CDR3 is TGTGCCAGCAGCTTAGGAGGACAGGGGACATACAATGAGCAGTTCTTC.

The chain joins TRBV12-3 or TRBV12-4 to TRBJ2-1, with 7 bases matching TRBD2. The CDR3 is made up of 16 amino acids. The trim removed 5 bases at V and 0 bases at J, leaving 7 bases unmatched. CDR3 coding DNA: TGTGCCAGCAGTGAAGTCGGGGGGAGCTCCTACAATGAGCAGTTCTTC. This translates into CASSEVGGSSYNEQFF.

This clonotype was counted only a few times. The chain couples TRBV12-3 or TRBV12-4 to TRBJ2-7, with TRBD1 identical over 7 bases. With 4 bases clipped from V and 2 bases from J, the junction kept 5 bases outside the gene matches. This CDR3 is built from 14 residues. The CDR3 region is CASSSTTGAYEQYF. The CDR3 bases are TGTGCCAGCAGTTCCACAACAGGGGCCTACGAGCAGTACTTC.

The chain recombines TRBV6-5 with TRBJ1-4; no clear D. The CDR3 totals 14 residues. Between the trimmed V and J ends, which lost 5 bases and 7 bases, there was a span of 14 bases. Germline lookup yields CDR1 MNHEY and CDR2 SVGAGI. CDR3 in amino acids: CASSPTQAGEKLFF. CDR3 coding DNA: TGTGCCAGCAGTCCGACGCAGGCCGGTGAAAAACTGTTTTTT.

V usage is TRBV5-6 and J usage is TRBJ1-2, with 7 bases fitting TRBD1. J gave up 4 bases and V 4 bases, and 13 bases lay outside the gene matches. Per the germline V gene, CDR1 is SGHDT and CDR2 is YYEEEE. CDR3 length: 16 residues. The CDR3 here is CASSPQGELWGYGYTF. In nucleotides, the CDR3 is TGTGCCAGCAGCCCTCAGGGGGAACTTTGGGGCTATGGCTACACCTTC.

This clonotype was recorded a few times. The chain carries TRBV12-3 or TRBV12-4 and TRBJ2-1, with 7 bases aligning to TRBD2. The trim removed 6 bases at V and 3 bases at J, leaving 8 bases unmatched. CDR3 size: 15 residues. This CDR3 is CASSPRREFYNEQFF. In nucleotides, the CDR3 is TGTGCCAGCAGCCCGAGGCGGGAGTTCTACAATGAGCAGTTCTTC.

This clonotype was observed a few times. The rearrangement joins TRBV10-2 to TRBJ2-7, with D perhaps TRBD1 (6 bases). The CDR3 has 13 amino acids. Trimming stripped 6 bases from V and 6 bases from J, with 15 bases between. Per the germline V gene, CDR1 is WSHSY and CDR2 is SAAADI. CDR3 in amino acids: CASRTGGSGEQYF. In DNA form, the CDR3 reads TGCGCCAGCAGGACAGGCGGTTCGGGCGAGCAGTACTTC.

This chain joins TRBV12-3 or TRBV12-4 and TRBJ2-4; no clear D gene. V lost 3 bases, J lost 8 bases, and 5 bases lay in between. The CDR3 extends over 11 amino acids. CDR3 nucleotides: TGTGCCAGCAGTTTCGAGGACATTCAGTACTTC. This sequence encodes CASSFEDIQYF.

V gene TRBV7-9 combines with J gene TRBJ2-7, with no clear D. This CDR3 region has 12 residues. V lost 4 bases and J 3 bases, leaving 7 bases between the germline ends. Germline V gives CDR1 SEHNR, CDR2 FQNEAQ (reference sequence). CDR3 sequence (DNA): TGTGCCAGCAGCTGGTTAGACTACGAGCAGTACTTC. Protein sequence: CASSWLDYEQYF.

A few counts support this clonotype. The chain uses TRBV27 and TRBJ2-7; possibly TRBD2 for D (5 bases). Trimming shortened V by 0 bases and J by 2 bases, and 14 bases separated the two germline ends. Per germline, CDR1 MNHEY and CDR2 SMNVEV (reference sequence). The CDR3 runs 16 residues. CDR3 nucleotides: TGTGCCAGCAGTTTATCGATGAGGGCAGGAACCTACGAGCAGTACTTC. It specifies CASSLSMRAGTYEQYF.

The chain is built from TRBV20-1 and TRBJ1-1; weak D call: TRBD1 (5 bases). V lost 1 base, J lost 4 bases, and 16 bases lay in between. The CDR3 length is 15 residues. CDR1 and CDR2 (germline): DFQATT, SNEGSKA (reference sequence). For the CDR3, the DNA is TGCAGTGCTAGAGTAATCGGGGGGGGAAGCACTGAAGCTTTCTTT. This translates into CSARVIGGGSTEAFF.

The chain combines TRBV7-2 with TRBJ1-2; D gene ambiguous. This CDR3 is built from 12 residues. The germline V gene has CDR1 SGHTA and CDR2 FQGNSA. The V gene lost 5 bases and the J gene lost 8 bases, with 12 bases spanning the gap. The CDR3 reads CASSADLSGYTF. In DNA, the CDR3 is TGTGCCAGCAGCGCGGACTTGTCCGGCTACACCTTC.

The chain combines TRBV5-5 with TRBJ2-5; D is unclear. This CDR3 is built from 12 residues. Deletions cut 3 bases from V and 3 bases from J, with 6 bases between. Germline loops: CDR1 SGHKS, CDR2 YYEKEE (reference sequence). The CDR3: CASSYREETQYF. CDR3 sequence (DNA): TGTGCCAGCAGCTACAGAGAAGAGACCCAGTACTTC.

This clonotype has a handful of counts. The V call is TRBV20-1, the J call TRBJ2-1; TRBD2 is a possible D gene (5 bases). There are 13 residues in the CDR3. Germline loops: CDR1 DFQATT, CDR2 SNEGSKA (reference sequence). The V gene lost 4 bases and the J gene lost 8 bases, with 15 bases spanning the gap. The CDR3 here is CSATRETTDEQFF. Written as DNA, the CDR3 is TGCAGTGCTACCCGAGAGACTACCGATGAGCAGTTCTTC.

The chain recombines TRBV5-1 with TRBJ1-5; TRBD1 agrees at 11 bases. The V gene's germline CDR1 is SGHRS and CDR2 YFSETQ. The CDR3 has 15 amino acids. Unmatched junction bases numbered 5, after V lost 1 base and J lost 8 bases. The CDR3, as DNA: TGCGCCAGCAGCTTGAGCGGACAGGGGGCAGAGCCCCAGCATTTT. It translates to CASSLSGQGAEPQHF.

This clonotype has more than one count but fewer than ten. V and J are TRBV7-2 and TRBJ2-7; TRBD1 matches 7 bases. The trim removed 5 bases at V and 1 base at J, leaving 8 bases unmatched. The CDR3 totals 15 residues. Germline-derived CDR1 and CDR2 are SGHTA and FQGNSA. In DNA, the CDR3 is TGTGCCAGCAGCCCATCGACAGGGCAGTCCTACGAGCAGTACTTC. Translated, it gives CASSPSTGQSYEQYF.